This record covers a single T cell receptor (beta chain). These data are taken from a study of shared T cell receptors in the human thymus. This CDR3 has 17 residues. The V and J ends lost 0 bases and 2 bases respectively, with 13 bases between them. Germline V gene data show CDR1 as MGHRA and CDR2 as YSYEKL. Measured with immunoSEQ multiplex PCR; TCRdb has only the in-frame clones, and not every one. The sample includes 700,000 or so clones, 70% to 90% seen only once; the top ten take around 0.0099%. These data were also filed under a second study, of human thymus T cells.

J is TRBJ2-2 and V is TRBV4-1, with D perhaps TRBD2 (6 bases). The receptor's source is a girl in the first two years of life with a congenital heart defect. Sequencing used thymocytes. This chain's CDR3 is CASSQDRPGVNTGELFF. The DNA for the CDR3 is TGCGCCAGCAGCCAAGATAGGCCGGGGGTTAACACCGGGGAGCTGTTTTTT.